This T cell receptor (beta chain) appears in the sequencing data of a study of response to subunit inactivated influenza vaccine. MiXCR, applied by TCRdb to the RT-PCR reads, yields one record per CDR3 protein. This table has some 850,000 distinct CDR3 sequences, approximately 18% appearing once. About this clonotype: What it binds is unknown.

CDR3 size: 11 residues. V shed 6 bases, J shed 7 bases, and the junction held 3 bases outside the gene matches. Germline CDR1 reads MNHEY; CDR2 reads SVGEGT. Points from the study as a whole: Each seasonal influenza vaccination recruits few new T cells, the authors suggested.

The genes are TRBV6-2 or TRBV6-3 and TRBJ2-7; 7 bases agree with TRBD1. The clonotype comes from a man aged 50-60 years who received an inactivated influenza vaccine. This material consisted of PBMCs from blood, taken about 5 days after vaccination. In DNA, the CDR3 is TGTGCCAGCAGAGGACAGGTTGAGCAGTACTTC. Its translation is CASRGQVEQYF.